The clone carrying this TCR beta chain appeared many times. Germline CDR1 SEHNR, CDR2 FQNEAQ (reference sequence). This CDR3 contains 13 residues. Deletions cut 2 bases from V and 5 bases from J, with 6 bases between. Original analysis: Reference gene primers were amplified, and this amplification served to estimate nucleated cell counts. Here immunoSEQ multiplex PCR was the method, and the copy in TCRdb shows in-frame clones only, minus some. Clone size and the V and J calls come from that table; the DNA yielded D and trimming. This table holds 150,000 or so clones, around 83% found once. This entry comes from a study of blood T cell repertoires in COVID-19. Across the whole study: PBMCs, B-cell-depleted T cells, or T cells provided the cDNA or gDNA that made up the material.

The chain is built from TRBV7-9 and TRBJ2-2; no definite D call. The receptor was isolated from a man in his 70s who had recovered from COVID-19. Sample: peripheral blood. In DNA form, the CDR3 reads TGTGCCAGCAGCTTACAGGCGACCGGGGAGCTGTTTTTT. Protein sequence: CASSLQATGELFF. The variable domain in full, completed from reference TRBV7-9 and TRBJ2-2, reads DTGVSQNPRHKITKRGQNVTFRCDPISEHNRLYWYRQTLGQGPEFLTYFQNEAQLEKSRLLSDRFSAERPKGSFSTLEIQRTEQGDSAMYLCASSLQATGELFFGEGSRLTVL.